This T cell receptor beta chain came from a study of shared clonotypes between healthy human individuals. Study results and limitations: Sequencing depth was a factor that was expected to affect clonotype sharing among donors. Naive subsets generally had larger estimated richness than memory subsets.

From germline, CDR1 is MDHEN and CDR2 SYDVKM. The CDR3 extends over 16 amino acids. The V end was cut by 3 bases, the J end by 6 bases, with 19 bases between. In regard to this clone: Its cognate antigen is unknown.

CD45RA+ naive and CD45RA-negative memory subsets were separated from CD4+ cells. The assay was immunoSEQ multiplex PCR, and TCRdb's table has in-frame clones only and misses some. The table records approximately 720,000 clones, 55% to 75% of them present only once. The clonotype comes from a woman aged 30 to 39 in good health. The genes are TRBV28 and TRBJ2-3; D possibly uses TRBD1 or TRBD2 (5 bases each). Sequenced sample: memory CD4+ T cells sorted from blood. Subset in this sample: CD45RA-negative fraction. The CDR3 protein is CASSFFESLGTDTQYF. In nucleotides, the CDR3 is TGTGCCAGCAGTTTTTTCGAAAGTCTGGGGACGGATACGCAGTATTTT. The variable domain in full, with the rest retrieved from reference TRBV28 and TRBJ2-3, is DVKVTQSSRYLVKRTGEKVFLECVQDMDHENMFWYRQDPGLGLRLIYFSYDVKMKEKGDIPEGYSVSREKKERFSLILESASTNQTSMYLCASSFFESLGTDTQYFGPGTRLTVL.